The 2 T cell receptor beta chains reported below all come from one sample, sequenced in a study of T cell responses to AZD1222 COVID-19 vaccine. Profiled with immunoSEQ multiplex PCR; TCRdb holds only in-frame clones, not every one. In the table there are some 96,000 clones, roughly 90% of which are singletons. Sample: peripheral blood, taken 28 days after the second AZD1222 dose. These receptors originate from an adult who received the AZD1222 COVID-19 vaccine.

The CDR3 sequence is CASSESAGGWETQYF. CDR3 sequence (DNA): TGTGCCAGCAGCGAGTCGGCAGGGGGTTGGGAGACCCAGTACTTC. V usage is TRBV3-1 (or the pseudogene TRBV3-2) and J usage is TRBJ2-5; 7 nucleotides agree with TRBD1. J was trimmed by 5 bases and V by 5 bases; bases with no gene match: 11. The CDR3 totals 15 residues. CDR1 LGHDT and CDR2 YNNKEL come from the germline V gene (reference sequence).

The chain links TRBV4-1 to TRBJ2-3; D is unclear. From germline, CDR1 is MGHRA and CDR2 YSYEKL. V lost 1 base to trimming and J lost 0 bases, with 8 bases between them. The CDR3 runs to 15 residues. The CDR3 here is CASSQGIPSTDTQYF. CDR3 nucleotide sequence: TGCGCCAGCAGCCAAGGCATACCTAGCACAGATACGCAGTATTTT.